Listed below are T cell receptor beta chains from one sample, sequenced in a study of cytomegalovirus exposure and HLA in healthy donors. Some clones are missing from TCRdb's copy, which holds only in-frame ones; the method was immunoSEQ multiplex PCR. This table has about 60,000 clones, roughly 77% appearing once. Sequencing used PBMCs. These receptors all come from a woman aged 35 to 49 in good health and CMV-seropositive. CDR3s include the opening cysteine and the closing phenylalanine or tryptophan. The order of the fields is CDR3 protein, CDR3 DNA, V gene, J gene, D gene, clone size. A D gene is named only where the DNA matches it firmly. The listing skips clone size in some rows; elsewhere it reads once, few, many or a size class.

CASSRDRGDGYTF	TGTGCCAGCAGTCGGGACAGGGGGGATGGCTACACCTTC	TRBV6-6	TRBJ1-2	TRBD1	-
CASSQEQAPPYEQYF	TGTGCCAGCAGTCAAGAACAGGCACCTCCTTACGAGCAGTACTTC	TRBV6-1	TRBJ2-7	-	-
CASSQGRVSGYGYTF	TGCGCCAGCAGCCAAGGCAGGGTGTCGGGCTATGGCTACACCTTC	TRBV4-1	TRBJ1-2	-	-
CASSSPGQGDTEAFF	TGTGCCAGCAGTTCCCCTGGACAGGGTGACACTGAAGCTTTCTTT	TRBV27	TRBJ1-1	TRBD1	-
CASGSSVRGTQYF	TGTGCCAGCGGTTCAAGTGTGCGGGGGACCCAGTACTTC	TRBV2	TRBJ2-5	-	-
CASSLGLAGGFSSYEQYF	TGTGCCAGCAGCTTAGGTCTAGCGGGGGGGTTTAGCTCCTACGAGCAGTACTTC	TRBV7-2	TRBJ2-7	TRBD2	-
CASSGRQVLKETQYF	TGCGCCAGCAGCGGACGACAGGTTCTCAAAGAGACCCAGTACTTC	TRBV4-1	TRBJ2-5	-	-
CASSLDGGRTGELFF	TGCGCCAGCAGCTTGGACGGGGGGCGGACCGGGGAGCTGTTTTTT	TRBV5-1	TRBJ2-2	-	-
CASSLGQGEYEQYF	TGTGCCAGCAGCTTAGGGCAGGGGGAATACGAGCAGTACTTC	TRBV11-2	TRBJ2-7	TRBD1	-
CASSPWAGTYEQYF	TGTGCCAGCAGCCCGTGGGCAGGGACTTACGAGCAGTACTTC	TRBV5-5	TRBJ2-7	-	-
CASSYVRQGIQPQHF	TGTGCCAGCAGTTACGTACGTCAGGGGATACAGCCCCAGCATTTT	TRBV6-6	TRBJ1-5	-	-
CAWSPFSRGYTF	TGTGCCTGGAGCCCCTTTTCGCGTGGCTACACCTTC	TRBV30	TRBJ1-2	-	-
CASSQLAVGYEQFF	TGTGCCAGCAGTCAACTAGCGGTGGGGTATGAGCAGTTCTTC	TRBV6-5	TRBJ2-1	TRBD2	-
CASSAPGDYGYTF	TGTGCCAGCAGCGCGCCAGGGGACTATGGCTACACCTTC	TRBV11-2	TRBJ1-2	-	-
CASSLGQGQYNEQFF	TGTGCCAGCAGCTTGGGTCAGGGCCAATACAATGAGCAGTTCTTC	TRBV5-4	TRBJ2-1	-	few
CASIKDNCSDYEQYF	TGCGCCAGCATAAAGGACAATTGTAGTGACTACGAGCAGTACTTC	TRBV23-1	TRBJ2-7	-	-
CASRKRDRGHEQYF	TGTGCCAGCAGAAAACGGGACAGGGGGCATGAGCAGTACTTC	TRBV6-5	TRBJ2-7	TRBD1	-
CASSYSDREAFF	TGTGCCAGCAGTTACTCGGACAGGGAAGCTTTCTTT	TRBV6-6	TRBJ1-1	TRBD1	-
CASSLVMASGGELTGELFF	TGTGCCAGCAGCTTAGTAATGGCTAGCGGGGGAGAACTCACCGGGGAGCTGTTTTTT	TRBV7-7	TRBJ2-2	TRBD2	-
CASRYQPDRSGYTF	TGTGCCAGCAGATATCAACCCGACAGGTCTGGCTACACCTTC	TRBV19	TRBJ1-2	-	-
CASSPHRGDKRNEKLFF	TGTGCCAGCTCACCACACCGGGGGGACAAGAGGAATGAAAAACTGTTTTTT	TRBV18	TRBJ1-4	-	once
CASSRLQGVDTEAFF	TGTGCCAGTAGCCGACTACAGGGGGTCGACACTGAAGCTTTCTTT	TRBV19	TRBJ1-1	TRBD1	-
CASSSPPANVLTF	TGTGCCAGCAGTTCCCCTCCGGCCAACGTCCTGACTTTC	TRBV27	TRBJ2-6	-	-
CASSYGGATNEKLFF	TGCGCCAGCAGCTATGGGGGGGCAACTAATGAAAAACTGTTTTTT	TRBV5-1	TRBJ1-4	-	-
CAISAEGGGNQPQHF	TGTGCCATCAGTGCCGAGGGAGGGGGCAATCAGCCCCAGCATTTT	TRBV10-3	TRBJ1-5	-	-
CASSKRGGQANYGYTF	TGTGCCAGCAGCAAAAGAGGGGGACAAGCTAACTATGGCTACACCTTC	TRBV14	TRBJ1-2	-	-
CASSSPGTGDNEQFF	TGCGCCAGCAGCAGCCCCGGGACAGGCGACAATGAGCAGTTCTTC	TRBV5-1	TRBJ2-1	TRBD1	-
CASSQDVPGEQFF	TGTGCCAGCAGCCAAGATGTGCCAGGCGAGCAGTTCTTC	TRBV14	TRBJ2-1	-	-
CASSLRRGRQGGFRNSPLHF	TGTGCCAGCAGCTTACGACGGGGGAGACAGGGGGGTTTTCGAAATTCACCCCTCCACTTT	TRBV7-8	TRBJ1-6	TRBD1	few
CASSIATSGFTDTQYF	TGTGCCAGTAGTATAGCGACTAGCGGGTTCACAGATACGCAGTATTTT	TRBV19	TRBJ2-3	TRBD2	-
CASSPRTAADNEQFF	TGTGCCAGCAGCCCTAGGACAGCCGCGGACAATGAGCAGTTCTTC	TRBV6-1	TRBJ2-1	-	-
CASSHGRGGPDTQYF	TGTGCCAGCAGCCACGGGCGGGGGGGCCCTGATACGCAGTATTTT	TRBV6-5	TRBJ2-3	TRBD2	once
CASSAGDSTDTQYF	TGCGCCAGCAGCGCGGGGGATAGCACAGATACGCAGTATTTT	TRBV5-1	TRBJ2-3	TRBD2	-
CASSFSGPYGYTF	TGTGCCAGCAGCTTCTCTGGGCCCTATGGCTACACCTTC	TRBV5-6	TRBJ1-2	-	-
CAWTGVANTEAFF	TGTGCCTGGACCGGGGTGGCGAACACTGAAGCTTTCTTT	TRBV30	TRBJ1-1	-	-
CASSVSRQSQPQHF	TGTGCCAGCAGCGTTAGCCGGCAAAGTCAGCCCCAGCATTTT	TRBV7-8	TRBJ1-5	-	once
CASSLELAGGPADTQYF	TGTGCCAGCAGCTTAGAACTAGCGGGGGGGCCGGCAGATACGCAGTATTTT	TRBV7-2	TRBJ2-3	TRBD2	-
CASSLGQTNSYNEQFF	TGTGCCAGCAGCTTGGGACAGACTAATTCCTACAATGAGCAGTTCTTC	TRBV7-9	TRBJ2-1	TRBD1	-
CASSLGSGVTEAFF	TGTGCCAGCAGCTTAGGTTCGGGGGTAACTGAAGCTTTCTTT	TRBV7-6	TRBJ1-1	-	few
CASIPGQGNYGYTF	TGTGCCAGCATCCCGGGACAGGGGAACTATGGCTACACCTTC	TRBV6-5	TRBJ1-2	TRBD1	-
CASSRPGTGNNYGYTF	TGTGCCAGCAGCCGTCCCGGGACAGGGAATAACTATGGCTACACCTTC	TRBV11-2	TRBJ1-2	TRBD1	-
CASSQKLPWETQYF	TGCGCCAGCAGCCAGAAACTGCCGTGGGAGACCCAGTACTTC	TRBV4-1	TRBJ2-5	-	-
CASSLEGVTNSPLHF	TGTGCCAGCAGCTTGGAAGGGGTGACCAATTCACCCCTCCACTTT	TRBV5-6	TRBJ1-6	-	-
CASTTASTDTQYF	TGCGCCAGTACGACAGCTAGCACAGATACGCAGTATTTT	TRBV5-1	TRBJ2-3	-	-
CASSEKAGGPDTQYF	TGTGCCAGCAGTGAAAAAGCGGGGGGGCCAGATACGCAGTATTTT	TRBV6-1	TRBJ2-3	TRBD2	-
CASSSDSPDRGSSYTF	TGTGCCAGCAGTTCCGATTCACCAGACAGGGGTAGTAGCTACACCTTC	TRBV6-5	TRBJ1-2	TRBD1	-
CASSYSGGVTEAFF	TGTGCCAGCAGTTACTCGGGAGGGGTCACTGAAGCTTTCTTT	TRBV6-5	TRBJ1-1	-	few
CASSLGRGRMFF	TGTGCCAGCAGTTTAGGCAGGGGAAGGATGTTTTTT	TRBV27	TRBJ2-2	-	-
CASSLARLAGSDTGELFF	TGTGCCAGCAGCTTAGCGCGGCTAGCGGGGTCCGACACCGGGGAGCTGTTTTTT	TRBV7-8	TRBJ2-2	TRBD2	-